This T cell receptor beta chain was sequenced for a study of monozygotic twins with cystic fibrosis. For the study at large: Libraries were built from around 2.8 micrograms of fragmented DNA using approximately 16 PCR cycles.

Details on this clone: Its antigen is unknown.

Clones were read by immunoSEQ multiplex PCR, and TCRdb kept only the in-frame ones, dropping some. This sample has 25,000 to 35,000 clones; just under 85% occur once, and the top ten carry approximately 0.88%. The V gene's germline CDR1 is PRHDT and CDR2 FYEKMQ (reference sequence). The CDR3 has 15 amino acids. V was trimmed by 5 bases and J by 6 bases, leaving 19 bases between them. Study-level results: V usage most resembled the co-twin in 13 of 16 pairs. Monozygotic CF twins shared more identical nucleotide clonotypes than unrelated patients. Low clonality (median roughly 0.0099) suggested a mostly naive repertoire.

This clonotype was sampled from a girl aged 2-10 years with cystic fibrosis. Sequenced input: blood. The rearrangement links TRBV13 to TRBJ1-1; D may be TRBD1 (5 bases). The CDR3 loop reads CASSTKRDWEPEAFF. For the CDR3, the DNA is TGTGCCAGCAGCACGAAAAGGGACTGGGAACCTGAAGCTTTCTTT.